The sequence of this T cell receptor beta chain was determined in a study of identical twins. Overall study results and limits: Among monozygotic twins, out-of-frame TCR alpha sharing exceeded what models predicted.

To note about this clonotype: The antigen remains unidentified.

TCRdb analysed the 5' RACE reads with MiXCR anew, one entry per CDR3 protein. The sample records around 1.7 million distinct CDR3 sequences, around a third being singletons. This CDR3 region has 14 residues. V was cut by 6 bases and J by 13 bases, with 22 bases left in between. Germline CDR1 and CDR2: SNHLY and FYNNEI. The chain couples TRBV2 to TRBJ2-4; tentatively, D is TRBD2 (5 bases). The sequencing sample was made of cord blood. The receptor's source is a newborn girl in good health. CDR3 sequence reads: CASRPQVSVWEQYF. As DNA, the CDR3 is TGTGCCAGCAGGCCGCAGGTATCTGTGTGGGAGCAGTACTTC.